Listed below are T cell receptor beta chains from one sample, sequenced in a study of cytomegalovirus exposure and HLA in healthy donors. TCRdb's table, derived via immunoSEQ multiplex PCR, lists solely in-frame clones and lacks some. The sample has about 130,000 clones, roughly 82% seen once. The sequencing input was PBMCs. Receptors originate from a male donor in good health and CMV-seropositive. Both conserved end residues are part of each CDR3. The order of the fields is J gene, D gene, V gene, CDR3 DNA, CDR3 protein. A D gene is named only where the DNA matches it firmly.

>TRBJ2-1|TRBD2|TRBV7-9
TGTTCCAGCAGCCTTAGCGGGATCCCTCTTCTCGAGCAGTTCTTC
CSSSLSGIPLLEQFF
>TRBJ2-7|-|TRBV6-4
TGTGCCAGCAGTGACGCAGGGGTCCAATCCTACGAGCAGTACTTC
CASSDAGVQSYEQYF